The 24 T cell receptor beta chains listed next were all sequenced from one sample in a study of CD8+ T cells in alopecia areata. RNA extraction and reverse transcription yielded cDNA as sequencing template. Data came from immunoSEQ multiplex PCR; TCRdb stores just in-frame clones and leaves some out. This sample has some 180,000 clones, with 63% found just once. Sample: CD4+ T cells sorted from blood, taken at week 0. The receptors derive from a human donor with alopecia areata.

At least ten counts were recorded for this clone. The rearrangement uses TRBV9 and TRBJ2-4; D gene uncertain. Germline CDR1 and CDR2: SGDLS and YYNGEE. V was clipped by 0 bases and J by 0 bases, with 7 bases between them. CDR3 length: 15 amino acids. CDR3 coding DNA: TGTGCCAGCAGCGTAGATTTAGAAGCCAAAAACATTCAGTACTTC. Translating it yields CASSVDLEAKNIQYF.

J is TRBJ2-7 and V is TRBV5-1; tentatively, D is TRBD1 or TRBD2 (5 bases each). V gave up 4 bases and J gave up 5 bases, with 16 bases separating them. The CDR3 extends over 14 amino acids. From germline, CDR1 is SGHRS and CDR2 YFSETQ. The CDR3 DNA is TGCGCCAGCAGCCCCCAGGGCCGGGGCAACGAGCAGTACTTC. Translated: CASSPQGRGNEQYF.

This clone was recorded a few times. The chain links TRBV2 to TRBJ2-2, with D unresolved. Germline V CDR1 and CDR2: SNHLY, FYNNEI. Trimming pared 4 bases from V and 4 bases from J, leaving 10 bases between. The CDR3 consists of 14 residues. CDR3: CASSANLGTGELFF. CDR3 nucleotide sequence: TGTGCCAGCAGTGCAAACCTGGGCACCGGGGAGCTGTTTTTT.

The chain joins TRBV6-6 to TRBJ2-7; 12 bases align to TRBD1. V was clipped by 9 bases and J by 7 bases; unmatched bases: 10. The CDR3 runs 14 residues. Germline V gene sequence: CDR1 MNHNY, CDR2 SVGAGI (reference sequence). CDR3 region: CASKPGQGAGEQYF. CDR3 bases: TGTGCCAGTAAACCGGGACAGGGGGCGGGAGAGCAGTACTTC.

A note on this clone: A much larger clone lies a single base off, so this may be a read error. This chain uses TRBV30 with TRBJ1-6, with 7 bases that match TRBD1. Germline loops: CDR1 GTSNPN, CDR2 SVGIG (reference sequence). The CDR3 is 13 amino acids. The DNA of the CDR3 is TGTGCCTTCCGGACAGGAAAAAATTCACCCCCCCACTTT. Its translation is CAFRTGKNSPPHF.

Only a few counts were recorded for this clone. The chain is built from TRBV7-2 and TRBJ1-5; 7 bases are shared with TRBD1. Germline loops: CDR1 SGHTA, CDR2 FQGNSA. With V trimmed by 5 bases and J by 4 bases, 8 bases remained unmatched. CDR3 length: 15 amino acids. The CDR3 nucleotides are TGTGCCAGCAGCAAGGAGGGACAGCATAATCAGCCCCAGCATTTT. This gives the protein CASSKEGQHNQPQHF.

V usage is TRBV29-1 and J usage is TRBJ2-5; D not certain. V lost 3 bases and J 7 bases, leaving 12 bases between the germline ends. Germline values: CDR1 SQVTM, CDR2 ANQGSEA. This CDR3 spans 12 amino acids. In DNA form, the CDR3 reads TGCAGCGTTGATTCCGATGGTGGGACCCAGTACTTC. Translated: CSVDSDGGTQYF.

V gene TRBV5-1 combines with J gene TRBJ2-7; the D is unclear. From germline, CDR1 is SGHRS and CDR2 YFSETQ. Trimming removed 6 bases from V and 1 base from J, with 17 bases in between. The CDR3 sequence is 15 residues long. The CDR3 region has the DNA TGCGCCAGCACCCCGACGCTGGGGTCATCCTACGAGCAGTACTTC. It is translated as CASTPTLGSSYEQYF.

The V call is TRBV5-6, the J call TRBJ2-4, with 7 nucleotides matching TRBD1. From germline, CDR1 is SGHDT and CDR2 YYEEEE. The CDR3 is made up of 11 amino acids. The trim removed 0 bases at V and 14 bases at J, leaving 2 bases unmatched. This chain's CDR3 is CASSLEGTEYF. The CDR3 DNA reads TGTGCCAGCAGCTTGGAAGGGACAGAGTACTTC.

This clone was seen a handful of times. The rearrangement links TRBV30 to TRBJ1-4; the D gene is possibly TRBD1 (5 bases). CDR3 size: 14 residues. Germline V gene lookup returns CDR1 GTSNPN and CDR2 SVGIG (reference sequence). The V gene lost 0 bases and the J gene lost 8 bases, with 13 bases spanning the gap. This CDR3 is CAWSVGQGSEKLFF. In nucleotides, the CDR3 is TGTGCCTGGAGTGTCGGTCAGGGAAGCGAAAAACTGTTTTTT.

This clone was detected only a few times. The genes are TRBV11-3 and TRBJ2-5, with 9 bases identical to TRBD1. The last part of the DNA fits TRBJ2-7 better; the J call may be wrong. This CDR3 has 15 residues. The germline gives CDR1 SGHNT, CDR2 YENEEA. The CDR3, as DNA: TGTGCCAGCAGCTTAGAGGGGGGACAGGGCTACGAGCAGTACTTC. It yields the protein CASSLEGGQGYEQYF.

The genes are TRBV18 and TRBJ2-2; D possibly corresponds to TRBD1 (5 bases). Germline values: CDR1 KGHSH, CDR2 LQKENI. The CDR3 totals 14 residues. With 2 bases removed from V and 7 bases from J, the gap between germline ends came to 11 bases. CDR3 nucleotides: TGTGCCAGCTCACCATCCGACAGAGGCGGGGAGCTGTTTTTT. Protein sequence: CASSPSDRGGELFF.

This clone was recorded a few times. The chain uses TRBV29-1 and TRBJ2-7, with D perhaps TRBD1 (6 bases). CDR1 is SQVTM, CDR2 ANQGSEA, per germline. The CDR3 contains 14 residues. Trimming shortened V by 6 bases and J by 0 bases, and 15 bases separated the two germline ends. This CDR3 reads CSVGDTRSSYEQYF. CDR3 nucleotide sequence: TGCAGCGTCGGGGACACCAGAAGCTCCTACGAGCAGTACTTC.

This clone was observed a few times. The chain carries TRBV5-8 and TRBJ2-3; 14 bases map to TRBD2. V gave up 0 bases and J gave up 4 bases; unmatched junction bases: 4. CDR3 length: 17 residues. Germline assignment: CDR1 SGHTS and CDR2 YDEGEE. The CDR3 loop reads CASSLGLAGGPSDTQYF. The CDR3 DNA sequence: TGTGCCAGCAGCTTGGGACTAGCGGGGGGGCCATCAGATACGCAGTATTTT.

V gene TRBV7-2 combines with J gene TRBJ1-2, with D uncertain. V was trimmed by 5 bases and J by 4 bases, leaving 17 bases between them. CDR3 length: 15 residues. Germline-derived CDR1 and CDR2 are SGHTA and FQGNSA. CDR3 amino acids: CASSRWWRGFYGYTF. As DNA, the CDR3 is TGTGCCAGCAGCCGTTGGTGGCGGGGATTCTATGGCTACACCTTC.

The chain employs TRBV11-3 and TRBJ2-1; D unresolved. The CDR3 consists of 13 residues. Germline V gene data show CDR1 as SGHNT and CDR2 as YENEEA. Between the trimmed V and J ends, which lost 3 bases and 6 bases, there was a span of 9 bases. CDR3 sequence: CASSFDVANEQFF. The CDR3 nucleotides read TGTGCCAGCAGCTTCGACGTCGCCAATGAGCAGTTCTTC. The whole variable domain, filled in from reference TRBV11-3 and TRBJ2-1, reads EAGVVQSPRYKIIEKKQPVAFWCNPISGHNTLYWYLQNLGQGPELLIRYENEEAVDDSQLPKDRFSAERLKGVDSTLKIQPAELGDSAVYLCASSFDVANEQFFGPGTRLTVL.

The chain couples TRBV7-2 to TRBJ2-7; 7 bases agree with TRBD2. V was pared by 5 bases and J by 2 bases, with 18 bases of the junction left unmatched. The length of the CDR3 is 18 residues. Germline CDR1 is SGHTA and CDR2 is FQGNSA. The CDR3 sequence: CASSPPHEGGGRTYEQYF. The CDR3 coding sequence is TGTGCCAGCAGCCCACCCCATGAGGGCGGGGGTCGCACCTACGAGCAGTACTTC.

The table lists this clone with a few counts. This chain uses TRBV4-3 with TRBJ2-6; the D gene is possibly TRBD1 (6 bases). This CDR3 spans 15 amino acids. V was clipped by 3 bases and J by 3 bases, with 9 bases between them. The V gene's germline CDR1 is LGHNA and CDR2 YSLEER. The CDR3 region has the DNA TGCGCCAGCAGCCACCAAGGGGGTGGGGCCAACGTCCTGACTTTC. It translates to CASSHQGGGANVLTF.

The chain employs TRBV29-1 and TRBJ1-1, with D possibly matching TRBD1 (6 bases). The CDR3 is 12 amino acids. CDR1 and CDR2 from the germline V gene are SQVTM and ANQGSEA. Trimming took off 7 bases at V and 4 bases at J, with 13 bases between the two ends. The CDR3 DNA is TGCAGCGGCTACAGGGAGACCACTGAAGCTTTCTTT. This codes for CSGYRETTEAFF.

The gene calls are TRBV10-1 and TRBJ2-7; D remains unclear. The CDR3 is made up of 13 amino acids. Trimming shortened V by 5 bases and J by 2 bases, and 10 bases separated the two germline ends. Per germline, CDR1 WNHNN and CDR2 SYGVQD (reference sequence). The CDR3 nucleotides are TGCGCCAGCAGTAACCCGCTGACCTACGAGCAGTACTTC. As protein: CASSNPLTYEQYF.

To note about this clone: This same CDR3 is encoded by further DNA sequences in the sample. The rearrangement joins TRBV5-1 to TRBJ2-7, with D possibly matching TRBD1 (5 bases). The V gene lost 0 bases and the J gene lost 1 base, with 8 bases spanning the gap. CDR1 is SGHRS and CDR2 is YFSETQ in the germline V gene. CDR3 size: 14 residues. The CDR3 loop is CASSLGAGSYEQYF. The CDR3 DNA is TGCGCCAGCAGCTTGGGCGCAGGGTCCTACGAGCAGTACTTC.

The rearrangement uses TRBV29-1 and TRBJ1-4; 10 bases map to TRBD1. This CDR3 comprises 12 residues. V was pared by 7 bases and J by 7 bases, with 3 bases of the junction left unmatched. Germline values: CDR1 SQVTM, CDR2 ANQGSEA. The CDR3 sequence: CSAGTGAEKLFF. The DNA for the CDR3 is TGCAGCGCCGGGACAGGGGCTGAAAAACTGTTTTTT.

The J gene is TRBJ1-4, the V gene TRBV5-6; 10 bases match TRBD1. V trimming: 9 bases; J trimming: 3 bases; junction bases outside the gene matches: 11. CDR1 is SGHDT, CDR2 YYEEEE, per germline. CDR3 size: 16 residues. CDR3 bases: TGTGCCAACAGACTGACAGGGGGCAGTTCTAATGAAAAACTGTTTTTT. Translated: CANRLTGGSSNEKLFF. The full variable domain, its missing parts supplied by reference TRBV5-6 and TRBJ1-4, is DAGVTQSPTHLIKTRGQQVTLRCSPKSGHDTVSWYQQALGQGPQFIFQYYEEEERQRGNFPDRFSGHQFPNYSSELNVNALLLGDSALYLCANRLTGGSSNEKLFFGSGTQLSVL.

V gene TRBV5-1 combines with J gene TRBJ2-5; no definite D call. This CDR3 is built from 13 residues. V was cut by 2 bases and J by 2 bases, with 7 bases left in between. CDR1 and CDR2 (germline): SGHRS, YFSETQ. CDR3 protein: CASSLQPQETQYF. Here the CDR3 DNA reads TGCGCCAGCAGCTTACAGCCACAAGAGACCCAGTACTTC.